These 27 T cell receptor beta chains were sequenced from one sample in a study of shared clonotypes between healthy human individuals. Clones were read by immunoSEQ multiplex PCR, and TCRdb kept only the in-frame ones, dropping some. This table has more than 2 million clones, around 95% appearing once. Sample: naive CD4+ T cells sorted from blood. Subset here: CD45RA+ positively selected. These receptors were collected from a man between 18 and 29 years old in good health.

Concerning this clone itself: The same CDR3 also results from other DNA sequences found in this sample. V is TRBV19 and J is TRBJ2-7; unclear D gene. In germline, CDR1 is LNHDA, CDR2 SQIVND (reference sequence). This CDR3 comprises 13 residues. Trimming removed 3 bases at V and 2 bases at J, with 8 bases between. CDR3 nucleotide sequence: TGTGCCAGTAGTATCGGGCAGGCCTACGAGCAGTACTTC. Residues: CASSIGQAYEQYF.

The chain recombines TRBV7-2 with TRBJ1-2, with D maybe TRBD1 (5 bases). Trimming took 2 bases from V and 7 from J, leaving 20 bases between them. Germline assignment: CDR1 SGHTA and CDR2 FQGNSA. The CDR3 is 16 amino acids. The chain's CDR3 is CASSLTAGWEAIGYTF. In nucleotides, the CDR3 is TGTGCCAGCAGCTTAACGGCAGGGTGGGAGGCTATTGGCTACACCTTC.

A remark on this clone: In the same sample, other DNA sequences code for this CDR3. V and J are TRBV4-3 and TRBJ2-7; D unresolved. CDR1 is LGHNA and CDR2 is YSLEER in the germline V gene. V dropped 0 bases and J dropped 3 bases, with 6 bases sitting between them. This CDR3 contains 13 residues. CDR3 sequence (DNA): TGCGCCAGCAGCCAAGATGTCAGCTACGAGCAGTACTTC. It encodes CASSQDVSYEQYF.

A note on this clone: Other DNA sequences in the sample encode the same CDR3. V and J are TRBV6-5 and TRBJ1-2; D gene uncertain. The CDR3 consists of 13 residues. Germline-derived CDR1 and CDR2 are MNHEY and SVGAGI. Between the trimmed V and J ends, which lost 6 bases and 1 base, there was a span of 9 bases. CDR3 protein: CASSRGGNYGYTF. The DNA for the CDR3 is TGTGCCAGCAGCCGGGGTGGTAACTATGGCTACACCTTC.

The chain uses TRBV14 and TRBJ1-5; weak D call: TRBD1 (5 bases). In germline, CDR1 is SGHDN, CDR2 FVKESK. V dropped 0 bases and J dropped 6 bases, with 12 bases sitting between them. This CDR3 spans 15 amino acids. The CDR3 here is CASSQEGQGGQPQHF. In DNA form, the CDR3 reads TGTGCCAGCAGCCAAGAGGGGCAGGGAGGTCAGCCCCAGCATTTT.

The rearrangement links TRBV5-1 to TRBJ2-5; maybe TRBD1 (6 bases). V was shortened by 3 bases and J by 5 bases, with 17 bases between the two germline ends. The CDR3 is made up of 15 amino acids. The germline CDR1 and CDR2 sequences are SGHRS and YFSETQ. CDR3: CASSSRGWQGETQYF. CDR3 DNA: TGCGCCAGCAGCTCGAGGGGGTGGCAAGGGGAGACCCAGTACTTC.

The CDR3 sequence: CASSLDGYNTDTQYF. The CDR3 nucleotides are TGCGCCAGCAGCTTGGACGGCTATAACACAGATACGCAGTATTTT. The rearrangement uses TRBV5-1 and TRBJ2-3; D gene ambiguous. Germline values: CDR1 SGHRS, CDR2 YFSETQ. The CDR3 consists of 15 residues. The V end lost 0 bases, the J end lost 2 bases, and 10 bases lay between the germline ends.

This CDR3 is CASSMTGTGINNEQFF. The CDR3 DNA is TGTGCCAGCAGCATGACCGGGACAGGGATTAACAATGAGCAGTTCTTC. V is TRBV11-2 and J is TRBJ2-1; 9 nucleotides match TRBD1. The germline gives CDR1 SGHAT, CDR2 FQNNGV. The ends lost 5 bases at V and 5 bases at J; junction bases unmatched: 10. The CDR3 consists of 16 residues.

V usage is TRBV27 and J usage is TRBJ2-7, with D tentatively TRBD2 (6 bases). Trimming left V 6 bases short and J 6 bases short, with 21 bases between. This CDR3 is 15 amino acids long. The V gene's germline CDR1 is MNHEY and CDR2 SMNVEV (reference sequence). The CDR3 nucleotides are TGTGCCAGCAGCGTATTGGGACTTCCTTTAGGCGAGCAGTACTTC. This gives the protein CASSVLGLPLGEQYF.

In its sample, this clone was seen once. The chain has TRBV5-4 and TRBJ2-5, with D uncertain. This CDR3 spans 15 amino acids. Trimming took off 0 bases at V and 2 bases at J, with 11 bases between the two ends. Per germline, CDR1 SGHNT and CDR2 YYREEE (reference sequence). DNA of the CDR3: TGTGCCAGCAGCTTGGTACCGGGCCTACAAGAGACCCAGTACTTC. Its translation: CASSLVPGLQETQYF.

This clone appeared a single time. This chain links TRBV6-5 with TRBJ2-6; D is unclear. The V end lost 2 bases, the J end lost 3 bases, and 8 bases lay between the germline ends. Germline loops: CDR1 MNHEY, CDR2 SVGAGI. The CDR3 sequence is 15 residues long. CDR3 nucleotides: TGTGCCAGCAGTTACACGTCTGGTGGGGCCAACGTCCTGACTTTC. Its protein product is CASSYTSGGANVLTF.

The chain is built from TRBV7-9 and TRBJ2-7, with D possibly TRBD1 on 6 matching bases. This CDR3 is 13 amino acids long. Trimming took 4 bases from V and 6 from J, leaving 13 bases between them. Per germline, CDR1 SEHNR and CDR2 FQNEAQ (reference sequence). The CDR3 is CASSSTDSREQYF. CDR3 DNA: TGTGCCAGCAGCTCAACGGACAGCCGCGAGCAGTACTTC.

The genes are TRBV6-5 and TRBJ1-2, with TRBD1 as a possible D gene (5 bases). Between the trimmed V and J ends, which lost 6 bases and 5 bases, there was a span of 16 bases. Germline values: CDR1 MNHEY, CDR2 SVGAGI. There are 14 residues in the CDR3. CDR3 nucleotide sequence: TGTGCCAGCAGAACCCCCGGGACGGGTTATGGCTACACCTTC. It is translated as CASRTPGTGYGYTF.

DNA of the CDR3: TGTGCCAGCAGCCCCCGAGCGGTCATTGAAGCTTTCTTT. The encoded protein is CASSPRAVIEAFF. The V and J genes are TRBV5-6 and TRBJ1-1; D uncertain. The CDR3 is 13 residues long. Germline V lookup: CDR1 SGHDT, CDR2 YYEEEE. V gave up 4 bases and J gave up 7 bases, with 14 bases separating them. Variable domain in full (rest from reference TRBV5-6 and TRBJ1-1): DAGVTQSPTHLIKTRGQQVTLRCSPKSGHDTVSWYQQALGQGPQFIFQYYEEEERQRGNFPDRFSGHQFPNYSSELNVNALLLGDSALYLCASSPRAVIEAFFGQGTRLTVV.

The chain uses TRBV6-5 and TRBJ2-7; D ambiguous. The V gene's germline CDR1 is MNHEY and CDR2 SVGAGI. The CDR3 length is 11 residues. V was shortened by 5 bases and J by 5 bases, with 7 bases between the two germline ends. In DNA form, the CDR3 reads TGTGCCAGCAGTCCGTACGACGAGCAGTACTTC. It codes for CASSPYDEQYF.

This clone was picked up one time. The V call is TRBV19, the J call TRBJ2-7; D is ambiguous. CDR1 and CDR2 (germline): LNHDA, SQIVND (reference sequence). The CDR3 runs to 11 residues. Trimming pared 6 bases from V and 6 bases from J, leaving 9 bases between. The CDR3 spells CASRFLGEQYF. In DNA form, the CDR3 reads TGTGCCAGTAGATTCCTCGGCGAGCAGTACTTC.

Worth noting for this clone: Other DNA sequences in this specimen translate into the identical CDR3. In DNA, the CDR3 is TGCGCCAGCAGCTTGACGGGCTCCTACGAGCAGTACTTC. Translating gives CASSLTGSYEQYF. V and J are TRBV5-1 and TRBJ2-7; D is unclear. V gave up 1 base and J gave up 0 bases, with 5 bases separating them. Germline-derived CDR1 and CDR2 are SGHRS and YFSETQ. The CDR3 has 13 residues. Looking up the rest from reference TRBV5-1 and TRBJ2-7 gives the full variable domain: KAGVTQTPRYLIKTRGQQVTLSCSPISGHRSVSWYQQTPGQGLQFLFEYFSETQRNKGNFPGRFSGRQFSNSRSEMNVSTLELGDSALYLCASSLTGSYEQYFGPGTRLTVT.

The chain combines TRBV5-4 with TRBJ2-3, with 11 bases aligning to TRBD2. The CDR3 runs to 16 residues. With 4 bases clipped from V and 1 base from J, the junction kept 5 bases outside the gene matches. Germline V gene sequence: CDR1 SGHNT, CDR2 YYREEE (reference sequence). The CDR3: CASSRLLAGGTDTQYF. The CDR3, as DNA: TGTGCCAGCAGCCGCCTACTAGCGGGGGGCACAGATACGCAGTATTTT. Drawing the rest from reference TRBV5-4 and TRBJ2-3, the complete variable domain is ETGVTQSPTHLIKTRGQQVTLRCSSQSGHNTVSWYQQALGQGPQFIFQYYREEENGRGNFPPRFSGLQFPNYSSELNVNALELDDSALYLCASSRLLAGGTDTQYFGPGTRLTVL.

This clone occurred once. The gene calls are TRBV4-1 and TRBJ2-5, with D hard to call. This CDR3 spans 13 amino acids. V lost 4 bases and J 2 bases, leaving 8 bases between the germline ends. The germline V gene has CDR1 MGHRA and CDR2 YSYEKL. CDR3 loop: CASSRSRQETQYF. Written as DNA, the CDR3 is TGCGCCAGCAGCCGGAGTCGGCAAGAGACCCAGTACTTC.

The chain recombines TRBV6-5 with TRBJ1-2, with D perhaps matching TRBD1 (5 bases). Germline CDR1 and CDR2: MNHEY and SVGAGI. CDR3 length equals 15 residues. Trimming cost V 0 bases and J 7 bases, with 15 bases left between them. CDR3 in amino acids: CASSYSKFRRVGYTF. The CDR3 region has the DNA TGTGCCAGCAGTTACTCGAAGTTTCGCAGGGTTGGCTACACCTTC.

The chain employs TRBV5-1 and TRBJ2-1; D possibly matches TRBD1 or TRBD2 (6 bases each). V lost 4 bases and J lost 6, with 20 bases in between. Germline V gene data show CDR1 as SGHRS and CDR2 as YFSETQ. This CDR3 is built from 16 residues. CDR3 DNA: TGCGCCAGCAGCCCGGGTGGGGGGCGTTTAGGCAATGAGCAGTTCTTC. Residues: CASSPGGGRLGNEQFF.

The chain employs TRBV19 and TRBJ1-5; D gene ambiguous. The germline CDR1 and CDR2 sequences are LNHDA and SQIVND (reference sequence). The CDR3 covers 18 residues. V lost 2 bases and J 4 bases, leaving 21 bases between the germline ends. CDR3 region: CASSITLSSMGWNQPQHF. In nucleotides, the CDR3 is TGTGCCAGTAGTATAACACTATCCTCCATGGGCTGGAATCAGCCCCAGCATTTT.

The chain carries TRBV5-1 and TRBJ2-1; 15 nucleotides line up with TRBD2. Germline CDR1 is SGHRS and CDR2 is YFSETQ. This CDR3 has 20 residues. V shed 5 bases, J shed 2 bases, and the junction held 14 bases outside the gene matches. The CDR3 bases are TGCGCCAGCAGATCGATGCCGGGACTAGCGGGAGGACGAGCCTACAATGAGCAGTTCTTC. This sequence encodes CASRSMPGLAGGRAYNEQFF.

The gene calls are TRBV6-6 and TRBJ1-2; D is ambiguous. Trimming took 5 bases from V and 7 from J, leaving 8 bases between them. Germline loops: CDR1 MNHNY, CDR2 SVGAGI (reference sequence). CDR3 length: 11 amino acids. CDR3 coding DNA: TGTGCCAGCAGTGACGGATCTGGCTACACCTTC. Translating it yields CASSDGSGYTF.

This chain links TRBV2 with TRBJ2-6; 7 positions match TRBD1. CDR3 size: 19 residues. The V and J ends lost 6 bases and 0 bases, in that order; junction bases with no gene match: 14. Germline loops: CDR1 SNHLY, CDR2 FYNNEI. As DNA, the CDR3 is TGTGCCAGCAGCCTACTGGAGGACAGGTTCGACTCTGGGGCCAACGTCCTGACTTTC. Translating gives CASSLLEDRFDSGANVLTF.

This clone was detected once. The V and J genes are TRBV2 and TRBJ1-5; possibly TRBD1 for D (5 bases). V gave up 4 bases and J gave up 3 bases, with 16 bases separating them. CDR1 is SNHLY, CDR2 FYNNEI, per germline. This CDR3 spans 16 amino acids. The CDR3 reads CASSGGARAINQPQHF. The CDR3 DNA is TGTGCCAGCAGTGGTGGGGCCAGGGCGATCAATCAGCCCCAGCATTTT.

The V and J genes are TRBV13 and TRBJ2-1; 7 bases are a match to TRBD2. CDR3 size: 13 residues. V shed 4 bases and J 9 bases; nucleotides not matched to a gene: 6. CDR1 PRHDT and CDR2 FYEKMQ come from the germline V gene (reference sequence). The CDR3 is CASSYRLATEQFF. CDR3 DNA: TGTGCCAGCAGCTACCGACTAGCAACTGAGCAGTTCTTC.